The 26 T cell receptor beta chains below come from one sample, sequenced in a study of T-cell memory formation after mild COVID-19. TCRdb analysed the 5' RACE reads with MiXCR anew, one entry per CDR3 protein. This sample has around 450,000 distinct CDR3 sequences, with roughly 20% found just once. The specimen was PBMCs or a T cell subset sorted from them (not recorded which). These receptors originate from an adult woman who had mild COVID-19 (a few samples of this study predate the infection). Cell type and time point are not known.

The J gene is TRBJ2-7, the V gene TRBV10-3; no firm D call. The V end was cut by 2 bases, the J end by 3 bases, with 8 bases between. Germline V gene lookup returns CDR1 ENHRY and CDR2 SYGVKD. The CDR3 runs 13 residues. The CDR3 bases are TGTGCCATCAGTGAGCGCCCGCACTACGAGCAGTACTTC. It codes for CAISERPHYEQYF.

A few counts support this clonotype. The chain is built from TRBV29-1 and TRBJ1-1; no definite D call. The V end lost 3 bases, the J end lost 5 bases, and 13 bases lay between the germline ends. The CDR3 consists of 13 residues. Germline V gene sequence: CDR1 SQVTM, CDR2 ANQGSEA. The CDR3 region has the DNA TGCAGCGTTGAGTTGCAGGAAGGAACTGAAGCTTTCTTT. It encodes CSVELQEGTEAFF.

The CDR3 DNA sequence: TGTGCCAGCAAAAGACATACAGGGGAAGGTTACGAGCAGTACTTC. This codes for CASKRHTGEGYEQYF. V is TRBV3-1 and J is TRBJ2-7; 7 nucleotides line up with TRBD1. The CDR3 runs 15 residues. Germline CDR1 LGHDT, CDR2 YNNKEL (reference sequence). The J segment lost 4 bases and the V segment lost 7 bases, leaving 13 bases of the junction unmatched.

The sample holds a few counts of this clonotype. The V and J genes are TRBV12-3 or TRBV12-4 and TRBJ1-2, with D maybe TRBD1 (5 bases). There are 13 residues in the CDR3. V was cut by 3 bases and J by 5 bases, with 10 bases left in between. As DNA, the CDR3 is TGTGCCAGCAGTTTTGGGGGAAGATATGGCTACACCTTC. As protein: CASSFGGRYGYTF.

V and J are TRBV19 and TRBJ1-1; possible D gene TRBD1, 5 bases. Trimming took 4 bases from V and 4 from J, leaving 16 bases between them. CDR3 size: 15 residues. The germline CDR1 and CDR2 sequences are LNHDA and SQIVND (reference sequence). CDR3 in DNA: TGTGCCAGTAGTACTCTGTGGGGCCAGATCACTGAAGCTTTCTTT. Its translation is CASSTLWGQITEAFF.

The rearrangement uses TRBV29-1 and TRBJ2-1, with D uncertain. The CDR3 extends over 15 amino acids. Trimming shortened V by 6 bases and J by 1 base, and 16 bases separated the two germline ends. The germline V gene has CDR1 SQVTM and CDR2 ANQGSEA. Here the CDR3 reads CSVPRRAVSYNEQFF. The CDR3, as DNA: TGCAGCGTCCCCCGTCGGGCGGTTTCCTACAATGAGCAGTTCTTC.

This clonotype has more than one count but fewer than ten. This chain uses TRBV20-1 with TRBJ2-3; D is perhaps TRBD1 or TRBD2 (5 bases each). Trimming left V 3 bases short and J 3 bases short, with 10 bases between. Germline V gives CDR1 DFQATT, CDR2 SNEGSKA (reference sequence). This CDR3 spans 13 amino acids. This CDR3 is CSASRDPTDTQYF. The CDR3 DNA reads as TGCAGTGCTAGTAGGGACCCGACAGATACGCAGTATTTT.

The V call is TRBV12-3 or TRBV12-4, the J call TRBJ2-7; no reliable D call. The CDR3 contains 10 residues. Trimming left V 5 bases short and J 3 bases short, with 2 bases between. The CDR3 spells CASSLYEQYF. CDR3 DNA sequence: TGTGCCAGCAGTCTCTACGAGCAGTACTTC.

This clonotype was detected a few times. The J gene is TRBJ2-7, the V gene TRBV6-5, with TRBD2 identical over 11 bases. Germline loops: CDR1 MNHEY, CDR2 SVGAGI. The ends lost 1 base at V and 4 bases at J; junction bases unmatched: 6. CDR3 length: 16 amino acids. The CDR3 loop is CASSYLGLAETYEQYF. In DNA, the CDR3 is TGTGCCAGCAGTTACTTGGGACTAGCGGAAACTTACGAGCAGTACTTC.

J is TRBJ1-3 and V is TRBV12-3 or TRBV12-4, with TRBD1 matching over 7 bases. With 3 bases clipped from V and 2 bases from J, the junction kept 7 bases outside the gene matches. The CDR3 runs 16 residues. The CDR3: CASSFFAGQPGNTIYF. In DNA, the CDR3 is TGTGCCAGCAGTTTTTTCGCGGGACAGCCTGGAAACACCATATATTTT.

The V and J genes are TRBV18 and TRBJ2-3; 9 nucleotides line up with TRBD1. Trimming removed 0 bases from V and 6 bases from J; junction bases left unmatched: 7. The CDR3 has 16 amino acids. Looked up from germline, CDR1 is KGHSH and CDR2 is LQKENI. The CDR3 reads CASSPPRTGDLDTQYF. DNA for the CDR3: TGTGCCAGCTCACCACCGCGGACAGGGGACCTGGATACGCAGTATTTT. Full variable domain (outside the CDR3, taken from reference TRBV18 and TRBJ2-3): NAGVMQNPRHLVRRRGQEARLRCSPMKGHSHVYWYRQLPEEGLKFMVYLQKENIIDESGMPKERFSAEFPKEGPSILRIQQVVRGDSAAYFCASSPPRTGDLDTQYFGPGTRLTVL.

The J gene is TRBJ1-1, the V gene TRBV25-1; no clear D. The germline gives CDR1 MGHDK, CDR2 SYGVNS. Between the trimmed V and J ends, which lost 1 base and 8 bases, there was a span of 11 bases. CDR3 length: 13 amino acids. CDR3 loop: CASSEFELGEAFF. The CDR3 nucleotides read TGTGCCAGCAGTGAATTTGAGCTGGGGGAAGCTTTCTTT.

The sample holds a few counts of this clonotype. CDR3 sequence: CASSPLGLRQGRGRTNEKLFF. CDR3 nucleotide sequence: TGCGCCAGCAGCCCGTTGGGTCTAAGACAGGGACGAGGACGCACTAATGAAAAACTGTTTTTT. The chain carries TRBV4-1 and TRBJ1-4; 7 bases align to TRBD1. V dropped 4 bases and J dropped 2; count of bases not matched to a gene: 22. This CDR3 is 21 amino acids long. Germline V gives CDR1 MGHRA, CDR2 YSYEKL.

V is TRBV13 and J is TRBJ2-4; D not resolved. The germline V gene has CDR1 PRHDT and CDR2 FYEKMQ (reference sequence). The CDR3 sequence is 14 residues long. The germline V and J ends were trimmed by 4 bases and 9 bases, with 16 bases remaining between them. CDR3 loop: CASSSGLVGAIQYF. Written as DNA, the CDR3 is TGTGCCAGCAGCTCAGGCCTAGTTGGCGCCATTCAGTACTTC. The variable domain in full, with the rest retrieved from reference TRBV13 and TRBJ2-4, is AAGVIQSPRHLIKEKRETATLKCYPIPRHDTVYWYQQGPGQDPQFLISFYEKMQSDKGSIPDRFSAQQFSDYHSELNMSSLELGDSALYFCASSSGLVGAIQYFGAGTRLSVL.

V and J are TRBV20-1 and TRBJ2-7; 8 nucleotides agree with TRBD2. Germline-derived CDR1 and CDR2 are DFQATT and SNEGSKA (reference sequence). J lost 0 bases, V lost 5 bases, and 6 bases had no gene match. This CDR3 comprises 14 residues. The CDR3 nucleotides read TGCAGTGCTTGGGGTAGCGGGAACTCCTACGAGCAGTACTTC. This sequence encodes CSAWGSGNSYEQYF.

The V gene is TRBV4-2, the J gene TRBJ2-3; D possibly corresponds to TRBD2 (6 bases). With 0 bases removed from V and 6 bases from J, the gap between germline ends came to 13 bases. Germline CDR1 is LGHNA and CDR2 is YNFKEQ. The CDR3 length is 15 residues. The CDR3 region has the DNA TGTGCCAGCAGCCAAGAATCCCTAGCGTATGATACGCAGTATTTT. Its translation is CASSQESLAYDTQYF.

This clonotype was seen at least ten times. The chain recombines TRBV2 with TRBJ2-7; possible D gene TRBD1, 5 bases. CDR1 SNHLY and CDR2 FYNNEI come from the germline V gene. The CDR3 is made up of 13 amino acids. With 7 bases removed from V and 3 bases from J, the gap between germline ends came to 13 bases. This CDR3 reads CASKARGYYEQYF. The CDR3 DNA follows: TGTGCCAGCAAGGCAAGGGGTTACTACGAGCAGTACTTC.

There are a few counts of this clonotype. The rearrangement links TRBV7-9 to TRBJ1-2; 7 bases match TRBD1. Germline V gives CDR1 SEHNR, CDR2 FQNEAQ (reference sequence). V was pared by 5 bases and J by 5 bases, with 5 bases of the junction left unmatched. The CDR3 runs 13 residues. CDR3 nucleotide sequence: TGTGCCAGCAGCGCCAGGGACAGTTATGGCTACACCTTC. Encoded protein: CASSARDSYGYTF.

This chain uses TRBV5-4 with TRBJ2-7, with 8 bases aligning to TRBD2. Trimming at V came to 4 bases and at J to 7 bases, leaving 10 bases not matched to a gene. CDR1 is SGHNT and CDR2 is YYREEE in the germline V gene (reference sequence). The length of the CDR3 is 14 residues. CDR3 sequence reads: CASSPGGEADEQYF. CDR3 bases: TGTGCCAGCAGCCCGGGGGGGGAGGCTGATGAGCAGTACTTC. The variable domain in full, with the rest retrieved from reference TRBV5-4 and TRBJ2-7, is ETGVTQSPTHLIKTRGQQVTLRCSSQSGHNTVSWYQQALGQGPQFIFQYYREEENGRGNFPPRFSGLQFPNYSSELNVNALELDDSALYLCASSPGGEADEQYFGPGTRLTVT.

This clonotype was seen more than once but under ten times. The V call is TRBV20-1, the J call TRBJ2-5; possibly TRBD1 for D (5 bases). The ends were cut back, 3 bases at V and 4 bases at J, with 15 bases in the middle. The CDR3 length is 14 residues. Germline V lookup: CDR1 DFQATT, CDR2 SNEGSKA (reference sequence). The CDR3 sequence is CSASVSGSGETQYF. DNA of the CDR3: TGCAGTGCTAGTGTTTCAGGGTCAGGAGAGACCCAGTACTTC.

This chain joins TRBV29-1 and TRBJ1-4; D unclear. Germline loops: CDR1 SQVTM, CDR2 ANQGSEA. The CDR3 loop spans 10 amino acids. Between the trimmed V and J ends, which lost 7 bases and 7 bases, there was a span of 7 bases. In DNA, the CDR3 is TGCAGCGCTTGGAGTGAAAAACTGTTTTTT. Translating gives CSAWSEKLFF.

CDR3 sequence reads: CATSVEGRAEQFF. The CDR3 DNA follows: TGTGCCACCAGTGTGGAGGGTCGGGCAGAGCAGTTCTTC. J is TRBJ2-1 and V is TRBV24-1; the D gene is possibly TRBD2 (6 bases). Trimming took 5 bases from V and 10 from J, leaving 14 bases between them. The germline V gene encodes CDR1 KGHDR and CDR2 SFDVKD. This CDR3 is built from 13 residues.

The rearrangement links TRBV5-6 to TRBJ2-1, with 9 bases matching TRBD2. CDR1 is SGHDT and CDR2 is YYEEEE in the germline V gene. CDR3 length: 16 residues. V gave up 0 bases and J gave up 0 bases; unmatched junction bases: 1. CDR3 in DNA: TGTGCCAGCAGCTTGGAGCGGGAGGACTCCTACAATGAGCAGTTCTTC. It codes for CASSLEREDSYNEQFF.

This chain uses TRBV12-3 or TRBV12-4 with TRBJ1-2; D is perhaps TRBD1 (5 bases). CDR3 length equals 13 residues. Trimming took 6 bases from V and 4 from J, leaving 12 bases between them. For the CDR3, the DNA is TGTGCCAGCAGCCGGGACCGCTCCTATGGCTACACCTTC. Amino acids: CASSRDRSYGYTF.

V usage is TRBV6-5 and J usage is TRBJ2-2; 9 bases are shared with TRBD1. V shed 6 bases, J shed 4 bases, and the junction held 6 bases outside the gene matches. The CDR3 length is 15 residues. CDR1 and CDR2 from the germline V gene are MNHEY and SVGAGI. Here the CDR3 DNA reads TGTGCCAGCAGGTTGGGACAGGGCTTCACCGGGGAGCTGTTTTTT. Translating gives CASRLGQGFTGELFF.

This chain joins TRBV3-1 and TRBJ2-2, with D uncertain. Germline values: CDR1 LGHDT, CDR2 YNNKEL (reference sequence). V gave up 5 bases and J gave up 2 bases, with 9 bases separating them. The CDR3 has 14 amino acids. This chain's CDR3 is CASSGSPNTGELFF. CDR3 nucleotide sequence: TGTGCCAGCAGCGGGTCCCCTAACACCGGGGAGCTGTTTTTT.